These T cell receptor beta chains were read from a single sample in a study of T cell repertoires in cytomegalovirus infection. Their target antigens are unknown. TCRdb ran MiXCR on the reads and lists one entry per CDR3 protein. Of approximately 300,000 distinct CDR3 sequences in the sample, about 28% were seen once. The sample in question was cultured PBMCs, obtained from culture after CMV antigen stimulation. All receptors come from a human donor in good health (CMV status not recorded). Some clones in this sample may be carry-over from other donors' samples. The CDR3 runs from the conserved cysteine through the conserved F or W. D genes are given only for firm matches. Some rows have no size entry. The others give once, few or many, or a class for an expanded clone.

D: TRBD2
J: TRBJ2-1
V: TRBV30
size: .
DNA: TGTGCCTGGAGTGTAGGACTAGCGGCATACAATGAGCAGTTCTTC
CDR3: CAWSVGLAAYNEQFF

D: .
J: TRBJ2-5
V: TRBV20-1
size: .
DNA: TGCAGTGCTAGTTTGAGACCGGGGGAGACCCAGTACTTC
CDR3: CSASLRPGETQYF

D: .
J: TRBJ2-7
V: TRBV9
size: few
DNA: TGTGCCAGCAGCCCCCGGACCGGTTTATGGTTTGGCTACGAGCAGTACTTC
CDR3: CASSPRTGLWFGYEQYF

D: .
J: TRBJ2-1
V: TRBV5-1
size: .
DNA: TGCGCCAGCAGCTTGTACCTAGCAAGTTACAATGAGCAGTTCTTC
CDR3: CASSLYLASYNEQFF

D: .
J: TRBJ2-5
V: TRBV5-1
size: few
DNA: TGCGCAGGGTCCATGTTCGGGGCTTCGGAGACCCAGTACTTC
CDR3: CAGSMFGASETQYF

D: TRBD1
J: TRBJ1-2
V: TRBV12-3/TRBV12-4
size: .
DNA: TGTGCCAGCAGGCGCGGACAGGGTCCGGATGGCTACACCTTC
CDR3: CASRRGQGPDGYTF

D: .
J: TRBJ2-4
V: TRBV28
size: .
DNA: TGTGCCAGCAGTTCCCCCGGTCGCAGGGGTCCCAAGACGGACTTC
CDR3: CASSSPGRRGPKTDF

D: TRBD1
J: TRBJ2-5
V: TRBV7-9
size: .
DNA: TGTGCCAGCAGCTATGACAGGGAACAAGAGACCCAGTACTTC
CDR3: CASSYDREQETQYF

D: .
J: TRBJ2-5
V: TRBV7-9
size: few
DNA: TGTGCCAGCAGCTTAGCGTGGGACCTAAGGAAAGAGACCCAGTACTTC
CDR3: CASSLAWDLRKETQYF

D: .
J: TRBJ2-5
V: TRBV2
size: .
DNA: TGTGCCAGTGGGGGAGGTTCAGAGACCCAGTACTTC
CDR3: CASGGGSETQYF